The subject of this entry is one T cell receptor beta chain. What it recognizes is unknown. These data belong to a study of T cells expressing NK-cell markers. For the study at large: It was from sorted CD3+CD56+NKG2C+, CD3+CD56+NKG2C- and CD3+CD56-NKG2C+ T cells that TCR beta repertoires came. Seropositivity for HCMV was found in seven of the eight sequenced donors, with one seronegative. Study results and caveats: Also leading the CD3+CD56-NKG2C+ fraction in a handful of donors were these clonotypes.

The CDR3 runs 15 residues. From germline, CDR1 is SGHVS and CDR2 FQNEAQ. 5'RACE template switching with UMIs produced the TCR beta cDNA. From its re-call of the 5' RACE reads, TCRdb lists each CDR3 protein once, without DNA. The table lists 500,000 or so distinct CDR3 sequences. Sequenced: blood T cells: a sorted CD56 or NKG2C T cell subset, CD4+ or CD8+ T cells, or bulk PBMC T cells (not recorded which). The rearrangement joins TRBV7-8 to TRBJ1-2; checking the TCRdb D call of TRBD1 is not possible without DNA. The sequence derives from a man aged 18 to 35 in good health. CDR3 residues: CASSIPGSGGNGYTF.